This T cell receptor (beta chain) appears in the sequencing data of a study of cytomegalovirus exposure and HLA in healthy donors. General observations from the study: In a later analysis, TCR association rates varied by HLA locus: DRB1 most, HLA-C fewest. Specific recognition of CMV antigens was confirmed in vitro for three chains (all CMV-associated). Being productive about 87% or about 30% of the time was typical of most TCR beta V segments in an earlier analysis.

The PCR made use of 60 Vbeta and 13 Jbeta primers. This table comes from immunoSEQ multiplex PCR, and its TCRdb copy is limited to in-frame clones, with some not included. This sample has under 200,000 clones, with 60% to 80% found just once. Concerning this clone: Antigen specificity is unknown.

CDR3 length: 16 residues. Germline V gives CDR1 MDHEN, CDR2 SYDVKM. V was clipped by 7 bases and J by 2 bases; unmatched bases: 12. The sequence derives from a male donor in good health and CMV-seronegative. V gene TRBV28 combines with J gene TRBJ2-5; 8 bases line up with TRBD2. Sequencing input: PBMCs. The CDR3 DNA reads TGTGCCAGCAAAAACCCGTCCGGGAGGGGTCAAGAGACCCAGTACTTC. It encodes CASKNPSGRGQETQYF.